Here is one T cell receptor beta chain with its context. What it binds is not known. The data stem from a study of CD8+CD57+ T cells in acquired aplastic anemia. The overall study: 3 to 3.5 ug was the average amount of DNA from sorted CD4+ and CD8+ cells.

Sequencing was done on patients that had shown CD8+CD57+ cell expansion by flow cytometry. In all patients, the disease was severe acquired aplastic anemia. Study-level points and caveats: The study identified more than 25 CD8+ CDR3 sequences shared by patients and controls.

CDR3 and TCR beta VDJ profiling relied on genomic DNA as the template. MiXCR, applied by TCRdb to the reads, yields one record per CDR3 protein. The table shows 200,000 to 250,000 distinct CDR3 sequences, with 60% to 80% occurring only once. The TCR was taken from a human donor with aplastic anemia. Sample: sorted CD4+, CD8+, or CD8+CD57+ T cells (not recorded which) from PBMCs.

The CDR3 sequence: CASSIRASGTYNEQFF. CDR3 coding DNA: TGTGCCAGTAGTATAAGGGCTAGCGGTACCTACAATGAGCAGTTCTTC. The chain joins TRBV10-3 to TRBJ2-1; 7 positions match TRBD2. Germline CDR1 and CDR2: ENHRY and SYGVKD. V lost 10 bases and J lost 2; bases outside the gene matches: 14. The CDR3 is 16 amino acids.